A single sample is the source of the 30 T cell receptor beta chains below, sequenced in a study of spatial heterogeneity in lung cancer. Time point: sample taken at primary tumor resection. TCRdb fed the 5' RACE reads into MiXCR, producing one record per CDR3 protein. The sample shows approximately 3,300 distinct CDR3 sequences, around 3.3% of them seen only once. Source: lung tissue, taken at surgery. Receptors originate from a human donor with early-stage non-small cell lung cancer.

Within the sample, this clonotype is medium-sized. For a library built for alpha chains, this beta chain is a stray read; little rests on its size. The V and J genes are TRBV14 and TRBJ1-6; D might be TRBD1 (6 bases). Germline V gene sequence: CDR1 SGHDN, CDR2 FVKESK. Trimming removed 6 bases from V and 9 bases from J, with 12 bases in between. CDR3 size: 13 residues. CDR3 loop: CASRDGGRSPLHF. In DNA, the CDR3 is TGTGCCAGCAGGGACGGGGGGCGTTCACCCCTCCACTTT.

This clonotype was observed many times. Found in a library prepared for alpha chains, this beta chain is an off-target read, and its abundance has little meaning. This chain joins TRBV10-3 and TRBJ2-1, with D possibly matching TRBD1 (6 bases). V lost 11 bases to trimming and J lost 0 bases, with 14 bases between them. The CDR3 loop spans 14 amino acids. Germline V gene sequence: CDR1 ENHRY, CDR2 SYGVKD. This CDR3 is CAGGSKSSYNEQFF. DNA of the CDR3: TGTGCCGGGGGCTCTAAGAGCTCCTACAATGAGCAGTTCTTC.

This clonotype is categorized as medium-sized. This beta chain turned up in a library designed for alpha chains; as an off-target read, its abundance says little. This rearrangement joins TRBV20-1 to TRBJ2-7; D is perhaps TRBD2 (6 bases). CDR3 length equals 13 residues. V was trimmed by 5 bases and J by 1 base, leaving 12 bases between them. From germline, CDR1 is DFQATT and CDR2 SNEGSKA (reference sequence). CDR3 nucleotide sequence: TGCAGTGCTCCTAAAGGGACTTCCTACGAGCAGTACTTC. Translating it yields CSAPKGTSYEQYF.

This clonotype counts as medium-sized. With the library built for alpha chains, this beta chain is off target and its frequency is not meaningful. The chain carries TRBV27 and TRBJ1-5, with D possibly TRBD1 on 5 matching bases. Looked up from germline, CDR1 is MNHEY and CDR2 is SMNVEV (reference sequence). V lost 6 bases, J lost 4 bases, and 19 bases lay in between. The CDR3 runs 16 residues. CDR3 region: CASSRNGVGGNQPQHF. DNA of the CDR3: TGTGCCAGCAGCCGTAATGGGGTTGGGGGAAATCAGCCCCAGCATTTT.

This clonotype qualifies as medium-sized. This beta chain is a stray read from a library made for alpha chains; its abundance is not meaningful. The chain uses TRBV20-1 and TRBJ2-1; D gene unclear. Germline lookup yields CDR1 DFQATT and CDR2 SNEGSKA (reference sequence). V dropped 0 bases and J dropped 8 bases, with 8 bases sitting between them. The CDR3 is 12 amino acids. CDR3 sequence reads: CSARDLMHEQFF. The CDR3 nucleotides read TGCAGTGCTAGAGATCTGATGCATGAGCAGTTCTTC.

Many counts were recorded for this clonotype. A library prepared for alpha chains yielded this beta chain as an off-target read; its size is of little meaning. In nucleotides, the CDR3 is TGTGCCAGCAGTTCCCAGCCGGGACAGGGGCTCTATGGCTACACCTTC. Its translation: CASSSQPGQGLYGYTF. The chain joins TRBV12-3 or TRBV12-4 to TRBJ1-2; the match to TRBD1 covers 10 bases. This CDR3 comprises 16 residues. With V trimmed by 4 bases and J by 4 bases, 9 bases remained unmatched.

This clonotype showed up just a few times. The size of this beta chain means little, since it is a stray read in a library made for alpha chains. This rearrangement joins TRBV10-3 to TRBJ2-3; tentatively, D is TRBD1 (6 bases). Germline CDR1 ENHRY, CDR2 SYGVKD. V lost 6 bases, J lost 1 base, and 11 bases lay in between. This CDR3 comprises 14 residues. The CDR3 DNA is TGTGCCATCAGGGACAGTACGGGCACAGATACGCAGTATTTT. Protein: CAIRDSTGTDTQYF.

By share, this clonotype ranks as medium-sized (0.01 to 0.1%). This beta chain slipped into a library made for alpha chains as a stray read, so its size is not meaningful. This CDR3 is CASSLGLAGASSYNEQFF. The DNA of the CDR3 is TGTGCCAGCAGTCTAGGACTAGCGGGGGCTAGCTCCTACAATGAGCAGTTCTTC. This sequence joins TRBV12-3 or TRBV12-4 and TRBJ2-1, with 13 bases lining up with TRBD2. With V trimmed by 5 bases and J by 0 bases, 7 bases remained unmatched. This CDR3 has 18 residues.

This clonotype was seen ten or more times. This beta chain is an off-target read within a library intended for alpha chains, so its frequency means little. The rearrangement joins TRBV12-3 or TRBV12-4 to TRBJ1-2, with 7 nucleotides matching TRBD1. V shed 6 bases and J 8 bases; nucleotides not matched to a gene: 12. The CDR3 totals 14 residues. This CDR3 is CASSPGGQKGGYTF. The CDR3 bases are TGTGCCAGCAGCCCAGGGGGACAGAAAGGAGGCTACACCTTC.

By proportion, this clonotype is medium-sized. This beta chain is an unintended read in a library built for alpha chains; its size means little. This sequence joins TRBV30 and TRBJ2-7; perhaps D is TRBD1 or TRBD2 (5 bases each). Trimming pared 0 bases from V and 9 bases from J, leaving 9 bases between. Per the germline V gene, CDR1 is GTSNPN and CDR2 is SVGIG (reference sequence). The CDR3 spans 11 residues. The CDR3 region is CAWSVQDLQYF. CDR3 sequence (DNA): TGTGCCTGGAGTGTACAGGACTTGCAGTACTTC.

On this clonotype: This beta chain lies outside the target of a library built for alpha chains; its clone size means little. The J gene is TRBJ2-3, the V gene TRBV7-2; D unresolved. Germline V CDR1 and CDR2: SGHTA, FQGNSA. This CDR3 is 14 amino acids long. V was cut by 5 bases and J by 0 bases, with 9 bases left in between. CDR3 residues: CASSPMTSTDTQYF. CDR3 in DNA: TGTGCCAGCAGCCCGATGACTAGCACAGATACGCAGTATTTT.

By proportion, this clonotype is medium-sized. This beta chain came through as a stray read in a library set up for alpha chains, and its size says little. The CDR3, as DNA: TGTGCCAGCAGTCTCGCAGGGGCGCGGGGTCAGCCCCAGCATTTT. Translating gives CASSLAGARGQPQHF. V usage is TRBV7-2 and J usage is TRBJ1-5; maybe TRBD1 (6 bases). The CDR3 is 15 residues long. Per germline, CDR1 SGHTA and CDR2 FQGNSA. Trimming took off 6 bases at V and 6 bases at J, with 18 bases between the two ends.

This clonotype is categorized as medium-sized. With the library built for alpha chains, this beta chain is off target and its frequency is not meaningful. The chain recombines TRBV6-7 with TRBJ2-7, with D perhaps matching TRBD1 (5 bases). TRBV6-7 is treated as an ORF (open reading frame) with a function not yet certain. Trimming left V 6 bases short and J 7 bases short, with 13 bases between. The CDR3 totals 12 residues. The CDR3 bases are TGTGCCAGCAGCCACCCAGGGAATGAGCAGTACTTC. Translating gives CASSHPGNEQYF.

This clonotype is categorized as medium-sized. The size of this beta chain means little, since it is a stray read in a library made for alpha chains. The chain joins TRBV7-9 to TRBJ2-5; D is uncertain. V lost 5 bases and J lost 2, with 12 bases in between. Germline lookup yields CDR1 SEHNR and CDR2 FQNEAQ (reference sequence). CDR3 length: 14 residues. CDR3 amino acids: CASSRKTTQETQYF. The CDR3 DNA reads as TGTGCCAGCAGCCGAAAGACGACTCAAGAGACCCAGTACTTC.

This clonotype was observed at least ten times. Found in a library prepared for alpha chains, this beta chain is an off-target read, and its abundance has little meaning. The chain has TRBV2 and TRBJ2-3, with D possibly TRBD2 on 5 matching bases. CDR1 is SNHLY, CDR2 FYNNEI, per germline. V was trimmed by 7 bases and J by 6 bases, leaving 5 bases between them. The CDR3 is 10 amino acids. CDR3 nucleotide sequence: TGTGCCAGCACGGGGGATACGCAGTATTTT. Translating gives CASTGDTQYF.

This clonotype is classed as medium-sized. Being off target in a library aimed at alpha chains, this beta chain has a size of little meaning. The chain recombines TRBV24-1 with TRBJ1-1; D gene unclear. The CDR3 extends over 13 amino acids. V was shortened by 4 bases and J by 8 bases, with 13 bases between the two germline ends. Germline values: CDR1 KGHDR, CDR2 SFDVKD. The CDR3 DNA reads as TGTGCCACCAGTGAGGGCTTTGGCGGCGAAGCTTTCTTT. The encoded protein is CATSEGFGGEAFF.

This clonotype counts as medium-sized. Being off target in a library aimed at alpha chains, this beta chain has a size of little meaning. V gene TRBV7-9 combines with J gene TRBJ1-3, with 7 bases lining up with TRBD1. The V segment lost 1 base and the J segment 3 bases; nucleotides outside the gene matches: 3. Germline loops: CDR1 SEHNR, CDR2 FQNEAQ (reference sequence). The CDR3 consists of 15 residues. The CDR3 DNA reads TGTGCCAGCAGCTTAGAACAGGGGCGTGGAAACACCATATATTTT. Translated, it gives CASSLEQGRGNTIYF.

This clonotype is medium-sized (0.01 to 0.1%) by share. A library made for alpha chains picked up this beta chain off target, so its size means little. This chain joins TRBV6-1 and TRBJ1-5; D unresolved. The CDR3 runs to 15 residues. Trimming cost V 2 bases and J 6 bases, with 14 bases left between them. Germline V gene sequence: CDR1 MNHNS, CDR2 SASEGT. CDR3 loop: CASSEIRGLGQPQHF. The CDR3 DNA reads TGTGCCAGCAGTGAAATTCGAGGGCTCGGTCAGCCCCAGCATTTT.

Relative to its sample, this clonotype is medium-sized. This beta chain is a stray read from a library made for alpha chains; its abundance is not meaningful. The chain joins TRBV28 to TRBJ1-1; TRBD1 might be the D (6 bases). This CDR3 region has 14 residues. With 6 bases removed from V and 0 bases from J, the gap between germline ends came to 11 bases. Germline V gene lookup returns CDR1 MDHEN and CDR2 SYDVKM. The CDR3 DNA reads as TGTGCCAGCAGCCGGACAGCCTTGAACACTGAAGCTTTCTTT. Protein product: CASSRTALNTEAFF.

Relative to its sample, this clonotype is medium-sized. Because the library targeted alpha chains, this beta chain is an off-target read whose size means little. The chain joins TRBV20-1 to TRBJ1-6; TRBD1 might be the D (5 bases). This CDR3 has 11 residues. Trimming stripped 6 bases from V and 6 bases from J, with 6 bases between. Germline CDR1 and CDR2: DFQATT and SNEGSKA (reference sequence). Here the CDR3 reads CSAQGNSPLHF. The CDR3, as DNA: TGCAGTGCCCAGGGTAATTCACCCCTCCACTTT.

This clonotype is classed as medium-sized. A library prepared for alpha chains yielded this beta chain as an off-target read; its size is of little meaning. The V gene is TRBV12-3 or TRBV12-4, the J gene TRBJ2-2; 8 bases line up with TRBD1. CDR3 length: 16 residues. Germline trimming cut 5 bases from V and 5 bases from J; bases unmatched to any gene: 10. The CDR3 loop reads CASSQLQGAGTGELFF. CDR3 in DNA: TGTGCCAGCAGTCAACTTCAGGGGGCAGGGACCGGGGAGCTGTTTTTT.

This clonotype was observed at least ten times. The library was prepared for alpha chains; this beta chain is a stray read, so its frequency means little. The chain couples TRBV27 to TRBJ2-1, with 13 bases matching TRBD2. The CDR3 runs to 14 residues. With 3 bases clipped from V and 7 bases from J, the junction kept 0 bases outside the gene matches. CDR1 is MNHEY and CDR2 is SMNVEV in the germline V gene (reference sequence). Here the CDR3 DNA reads TGTGCCAGCAGTTTGGGACTAGCGGGGAATGAGCAGTTCTTC. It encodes CASSLGLAGNEQFF.

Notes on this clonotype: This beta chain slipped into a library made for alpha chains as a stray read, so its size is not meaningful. The CDR3 region has the DNA TGTGCCAGCAGCCTAAGGGCAAAGGCCCCTTATGGCTACACCTTC. Amino acids: CASSLRAKAPYGYTF. This chain connects TRBV7-9 to TRBJ1-2; D is unclear. This CDR3 region has 15 residues. V was pared by 5 bases and J by 5 bases, with 18 bases between. Germline CDR1 is SEHNR and CDR2 is FQNEAQ (reference sequence).

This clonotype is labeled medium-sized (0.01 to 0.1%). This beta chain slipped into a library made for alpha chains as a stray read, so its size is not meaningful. The CDR3 DNA is TGTGCCAGGTCTTGGGGGGGCCGCGGTGGACTAAAAGAGACCCAGTACTTC. This gives the protein CARSWGGRGGLKETQYF. The rearrangement uses TRBV7-8 and TRBJ2-5; D might be TRBD2 (7 bases). This CDR3 region has 17 residues. Per germline, CDR1 SGHVS and CDR2 FQNEAQ. V was trimmed by 9 bases and J by 3 bases, leaving 26 bases between them. Full variable domain (outside the CDR3, taken from reference TRBV7-8 and TRBJ2-5): GAGVSQSPRYKVAKRGQDVALRCDPISGHVSLFWYQQALGQGPEFLTYFQNEAQLDKSGLPSDRFFAERPEGSVSTLKIQRTQQEDSAVYLCARSWGGRGGLKETQYFGPGTRLLVL.

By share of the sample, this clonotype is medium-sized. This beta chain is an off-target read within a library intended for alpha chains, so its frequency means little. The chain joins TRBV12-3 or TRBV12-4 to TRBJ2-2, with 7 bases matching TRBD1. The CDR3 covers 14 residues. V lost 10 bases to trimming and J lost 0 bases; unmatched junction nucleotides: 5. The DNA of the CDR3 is TGTGCCATCCACAGGGGATCGAACACCGGGGAGCTGTTTTTT. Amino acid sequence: CAIHRGSNTGELFF.

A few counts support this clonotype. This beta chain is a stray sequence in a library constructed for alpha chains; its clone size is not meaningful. The CDR3 DNA follows: TGCAGCGTTGCGAAGGAAGGGGGGCTGGGAGATACGCAGTATTTT. Its protein is CSVAKEGGLGDTQYF. The chain is built from TRBV29-1 and TRBJ2-3; D tentatively reads TRBD1 or TRBD2 (6 bases each). There are 15 residues in the CDR3. Germline V gene data show CDR1 as SQVTM and CDR2 as ANQGSEA. V was pared by 4 bases and J by 5 bases, with 19 bases between.

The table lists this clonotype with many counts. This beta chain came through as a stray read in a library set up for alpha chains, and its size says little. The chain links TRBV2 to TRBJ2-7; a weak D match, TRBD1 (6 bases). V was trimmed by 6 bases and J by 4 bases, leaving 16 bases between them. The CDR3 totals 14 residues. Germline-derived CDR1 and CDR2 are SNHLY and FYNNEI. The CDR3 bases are TGTGCCAGCAGACCCCTCAGGACAGCTTACGAGCAGTACTTC. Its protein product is CASRPLRTAYEQYF.

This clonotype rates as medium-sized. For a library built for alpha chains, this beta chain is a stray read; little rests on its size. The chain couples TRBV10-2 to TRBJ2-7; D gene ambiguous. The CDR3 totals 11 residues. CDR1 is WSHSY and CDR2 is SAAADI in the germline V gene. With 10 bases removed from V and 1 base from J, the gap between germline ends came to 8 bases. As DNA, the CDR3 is TGCGCCACGGGCCCATCCTACGAGCAGTACTTC. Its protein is CATGPSYEQYF.

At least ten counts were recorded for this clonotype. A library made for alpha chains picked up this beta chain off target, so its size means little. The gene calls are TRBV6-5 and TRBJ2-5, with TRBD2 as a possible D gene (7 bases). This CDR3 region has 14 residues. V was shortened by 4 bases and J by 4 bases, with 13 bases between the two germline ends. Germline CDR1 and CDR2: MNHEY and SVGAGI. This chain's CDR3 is CASSWGGGPETQYF. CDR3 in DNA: TGTGCCAGCAGTTGGGGCGGGGGCCCAGAGACCCAGTACTTC.

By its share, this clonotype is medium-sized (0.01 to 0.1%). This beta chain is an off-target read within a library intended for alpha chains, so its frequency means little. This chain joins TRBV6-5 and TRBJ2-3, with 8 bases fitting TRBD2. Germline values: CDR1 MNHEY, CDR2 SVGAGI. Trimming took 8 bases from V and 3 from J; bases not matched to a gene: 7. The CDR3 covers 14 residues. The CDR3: CASRGGSWTDTQYF. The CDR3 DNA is TGTGCCAGCCGGGGGGGGAGTTGGACAGATACGCAGTATTTT.